This T cell receptor beta chain was obtained from a study of monozygotic twins with inflammatory bowel disease. Study-level results: Discrimination among different T cell subtypes was not achievable.

Points on this clonotype: Its target is unknown.

This CDR3 region has 13 residues. The germline CDR1 and CDR2 sequences are SGHTA and FQGNSA. From 3500 ng of total RNA, each TCR library was prepared. Two nested PCRs, run for approximately 16 and 9 cycles, were applied to TCRalpha and TCRbeta cDNA. TCRdb reanalyzed the 5' RACE reads, giving one entry per CDR3 protein sequence and no DNA. Its clone listing holds some 160,000 distinct CDR3 sequences. This rearrangement joins TRBV7-2 to TRBJ2-1. Sample: blood. The TCR was taken from a human donor with ulcerative colitis or Crohn's disease, or a healthy co-twin of an affected twin (not recorded which). The CDR3 reads CASSLALDYEQFF.